Listed here are 3 T cell receptor beta chains from one sample, sequenced in a study of identical twins. Each CDR3 protein is one row after TCRdb ran MiXCR on the 5' RACE reads. The table records 200,000 to 300,000 distinct CDR3 sequences, roughly 13% of them present only once. This same sample was also part of a study on yellow fever vaccine responses in identical twins.

The material sequenced was memory (CD45RO+) T cells sorted from blood. Receptors originate from a young woman in good health.

In this sample, this clonotype turned up many times. CDR3 sequence reads: CASSLGQEGVAFF. CDR3 DNA: TGCGCCAGCAGCCTGGGACAGGAGGGGGTAGCTTTCTTT. This chain joins TRBV5-1 and TRBJ1-1, with TRBD1 matching 8 bases. Germline V CDR1 and CDR2: SGHRS, YFSETQ. This CDR3 comprises 13 residues. Unmatched junction bases numbered 9, after V lost 4 bases and J lost 10 bases. Combining the CDR3 with reference TRBV5-1 and TRBJ1-1 gives the whole variable domain KAGVTQTPRYLIKTRGQQVTLSCSPISGHRSVSWYQQTPGQGLQFLFEYFSETQRNKGNFPGRFSGRQFSNSRSEMNVSTLELGDSALYLCASSLGQEGVAFFGQGTRLTVV.

The rearrangement joins TRBV6-2 or TRBV6-3 to TRBJ2-5, with 10 bases fitting TRBD1. This CDR3 is built from 15 residues. Looked up from germline, CDR1 is MNHEY and CDR2 is SVGEGT. After removal of 5 bases from V and 0 bases from J, the junction contained 3 bases not matched to a gene. The DNA for the CDR3 is TGTGCCAGCAGTGGGACAGGGGTCTACCAAGAGACCCAGTACTTC. It yields the protein CASSGTGVYQETQYF.

This clonotype has just a few counts. CDR3 nucleotides: TGCAGCGTTGCCCTTAGGACAGGGTGGGAGCAGTACTTC. Its translation is CSVALRTGWEQYF. The rearrangement uses TRBV29-1 and TRBJ2-7, with 8 positions matching TRBD1. The CDR3 sequence is 13 residues long. In germline, CDR1 is SQVTM, CDR2 ANQGSEA. Trimming at V came to 4 bases and at J to 7 bases, leaving 9 bases not matched to a gene.